One T cell receptor (beta chain) is described in this entry. Germline lookup yields CDR1 SGHRS and CDR2 YFSETQ. The CDR3 loop spans 14 amino acids. Trimming stripped 9 bases from V and 1 base from J, with 16 bases between. Profiling relied on immunoSEQ multiplex PCR, and the TCRdb table lists in-frame clones only, not all of them. The sample has just under 75,000 clones, about 88% seen once. This sample was included in a study of control samples from healthy donors and cancer patients. The origin of this receptor is a woman between 45 and 65 years old in good health. This chain joins TRBV5-1 and TRBJ2-5; D is ambiguous. Source material: blood. CDR3 nucleotides: TGCGCCACCCGAGGCCAGCCTTCCCAAGAGACCCAGTACTTC. Translated, it gives CATRGQPSQETQYF.